Only one count was recorded for the clone carrying this T cell receptor beta chain. The sample comes from a study of blood T cell repertoires in COVID-19. Assay used: immunoSEQ multiplex PCR; TCRdb lists only in-frame clones, some missing. The data show about 160,000 clones, roughly 90% seen once. Sequenced material: PBMCs or T cells enriched from blood (not recorded which). This sequence originates from a woman aged 45 to 65 who had recovered from COVID-19.

The CDR3 reads CASSVSGGATDTQYF. CDR3 in DNA: TGTGCCAGCAGCGTAAGCGGGGGGGCGACAGATACGCAGTATTTT. The chain joins TRBV9 to TRBJ2-3; 10 bases fit TRBD2. CDR1 SGDLS and CDR2 YYNGEE come from the germline V gene. V lost 1 base, J lost 3 bases, and 2 bases stayed unmatched. This CDR3 has 15 residues.